This TCR beta chain originates from a study of CXCR3-negative and CXCR3-positive naive CD8 T cells. Study in general: The libraries yielded roughly 130 million TRB reads, about 1.5 +/- 0.3 million each. Overall study results and limits: With respect to TRBV-TRBJ usage, naive CXCR3-negative and CXCR3-positive cells were similar; memory differed. When CXCR3-positive naive cells were set against CXCR3-negative naive cells, the former had more hydrophobic TRB CDR3s. With CXCR3 expression partially decreased after cryopreservation, most assays relied on fresh PBMCs.

The CDR3 covers 12 residues. Germline values: CDR1 SEHNR, CDR2 FQNEAQ (reference sequence). A note on this clonotype: Antigen unknown.

CD45RO-CCR7+CD27+CD95- characterized naive CD8+ T cells. Via 5' RACE with UMI labels, TRB cDNA libraries were prepared. TCRdb derives one entry per CDR3 protein from the 5' RACE reads, leaving out DNA. Its listing shows about 150,000 distinct CDR3 sequences. Material: naive CXCR3+ CD8+ T cells from blood. The sample's subset: CD45RO-CCR7+CD27+CD95- naive CD8+ T cells expressing CXCR3 (TNR3+). V and J are TRBV7-9 and TRBJ2-5; TCRdb's assignment of TRBD2 cannot be checked, as there is no DNA. The receptor comes from a human donor in good health. Some clones in this sample may be carry-over from other donors' samples. CDR3 region: CASGRAQETQYF.